The 21 T cell receptor beta chains reported below all come from one sample, sequenced in a study of T cells in Graves' hyperthyroidism and ophthalmopathy. Regions amplified from RNA transcripts were the TCR beta CDR3 regions. The HTBI primer set drove a first-round RT-PCR of the TCR CDR3. Using its own MiXCR run on the multiplex PCR reads, TCRdb lists one record per CDR3 protein. This table holds under 400,000 distinct CDR3 sequences, 20% to 25% found once. The sequencing sample was made of blood. The receptors were sampled from a man in his fifties with Graves' hyperthyroidism.

This clonotype has a handful of counts. V is TRBV27 and J is TRBJ2-5; the match to TRBD1 covers 9 bases. CDR3 length: 14 amino acids. The V gene end was trimmed by 6 bases and the J gene end by 5 bases; junction bases not matched to a gene: 7. The germline CDR1 and CDR2 sequences are MNHEY and SMNVEV (reference sequence). CDR3 loop: CASSAGDRAETQYF. Here the CDR3 DNA reads TGTGCCAGCAGCGCAGGGGACAGGGCTGAGACCCAGTACTTC.

About this clonotype: A much larger clonotype is one base distant, so this may be a read error. DNA for the CDR3: TGTGCCAGCAGCCAGGAGCGGTCCGCCTACGAGCAGTTCTTC. Protein sequence: CASSQERSAYEQFF. V and J are TRBV3-1 and TRBJ2-1, with D perhaps TRBD2 (5 bases). Trimming shortened V by 3 bases and J by 10 bases, and 16 bases separated the two germline ends. Germline CDR1 LGHDT, CDR2 YNNKEL (reference sequence). The CDR3 totals 14 residues.

This clonotype was observed at least ten times. This chain joins TRBV27 and TRBJ1-2, with D possibly TRBD1 on 6 matching bases. In germline, CDR1 is MNHEY, CDR2 SMNVEV (reference sequence). This CDR3 comprises 13 residues. Trimming cost V 5 bases and J 3 bases, with 10 bases left between them. CDR3 protein: CASSPQGYYGYTF. The CDR3 DNA reads TGTGCCAGCAGTCCGCAGGGGTACTATGGCTACACCTTC.

This clonotype was counted ten times or more. This rearrangement joins TRBV28 to TRBJ1-1; D not resolved. Trimming shortened V by 8 bases and J by 4 bases, and 5 bases separated the two germline ends. Germline assignment: CDR1 MDHEN and CDR2 SYDVKM. This CDR3 spans 10 amino acids. The CDR3 loop is CASGPTEAFF. CDR3 nucleotide sequence: TGTGCCAGCGGCCCCACTGAAGCTTTCTTT. The full variable domain, with the rest looked up from reference TRBV28 and TRBJ1-1, is DVKVTQSSRYLVKRTGEKVFLECVQDMDHENMFWYRQDPGLGLRLIYFSYDVKMKEKGDIPEGYSVSREKKERFSLILESASTNQTSMYLCASGPTEAFFGQGTRLTVV.

The rearrangement uses TRBV5-1 and TRBJ2-1; 7 nucleotides agree with TRBD2. V trimming: 4 bases; J trimming: 3 bases; junction bases outside the gene matches: 4. The CDR3 runs to 14 residues. The germline V gene has CDR1 SGHRS and CDR2 YFSETQ. The DNA of the CDR3 is TGCGCCAGCAGCCACGCTAGCGGCTACAATGAGCAGTTCTTC. Translation gives CASSHASGYNEQFF.

This clonotype showed up just a few times. The rearrangement joins TRBV28 to TRBJ1-2; D is undetermined. The CDR3 has 13 amino acids. CDR1 and CDR2 (germline): MDHEN, SYDVKM. V was clipped by 5 bases and J by 8 bases, with 15 bases between them. This CDR3 is CASSPYALKGYTF. CDR3 nucleotide sequence: TGTGCCAGCAGTCCCTATGCTTTAAAAGGCTACACCTTC.

This clonotype was observed a few times. V usage is TRBV7-9 and J usage is TRBJ2-7; D is perhaps TRBD1 (5 bases). Germline V gene data show CDR1 as SEHNR and CDR2 as FQNEAQ (reference sequence). The CDR3 runs 15 residues. V lost 5 bases to trimming and J lost 2 bases, with 16 bases between them. The CDR3 loop reads CASSTDNPSTYEQYF. CDR3 DNA sequence: TGTGCCAGCAGCACGGACAACCCGTCGACCTACGAGCAGTACTTC.

The V gene is TRBV9, the J gene TRBJ2-5; D is undetermined. Germline-derived CDR1 and CDR2 are SGDLS and YYNGEE. Trimming removed 2 bases from V and 2 bases from J, with 10 bases in between. The CDR3 is 14 residues long. Here the CDR3 reads CASSVSWDQETQYF. In DNA form, the CDR3 reads TGTGCCAGCAGCGTCTCGTGGGATCAAGAGACCCAGTACTTC.

The genes are TRBV6-2 or TRBV6-3 and TRBJ1-1, with a tentative D call TRBD1 (6 bases). Germline loops: CDR1 MNHEY, CDR2 SVGEGT. CDR3 length: 14 amino acids. Trimming took 9 bases from V and 3 from J, leaving 17 bases between them. The CDR3 is CASSKQGGDTEAFF. The CDR3 DNA follows: TGTGCCAGTTCTAAACAGGGAGGGGACACTGAAGCTTTCTTT.

A word on this clonotype: A single base separates this from a much larger clone, so it may be a read error. This likely comes from a read error, as the CDR3 has no conserved phenylalanine or tryptophan at its end. J is TRBJ2-5 and V is TRBV24-1; the D gene is possibly TRBD1 (5 bases). V gave up 4 bases and J gave up 5 bases, with 16 bases separating them. Germline lookup yields CDR1 KGHDR and CDR2 SFDVKD. The CDR3 has 15 amino acids. As DNA, the CDR3 is TGTGCCACCAGTGAATTTAGACAGTTGGTGGAGACCCAGTACCTC. Translating it yields CATSEFRQLVETQYL.

Concerning this clonotype itself: The junction departs from the called germline gene at one end, perhaps through a read error. This chain connects TRBV12-3 or TRBV12-4 to TRBJ2-7; 8 bases align to TRBD1. The CDR3 is made up of 14 amino acids. Written as DNA, the CDR3 is TGTGCCAGCAGACCGGACAGGGACACCTACGAGCAGCACTTC. It encodes CASRPDRDTYEQHF.

This chain links TRBV14 with TRBJ1-5; maybe TRBD1 (5 bases). Trimming took off 4 bases at V and 6 bases at J, with 19 bases between the two ends. Germline lookup yields CDR1 SGHDN and CDR2 FVKESK. This CDR3 has 16 amino acids. The CDR3 protein is CASSRLEKGPGQPQHF. The CDR3 coding sequence is TGTGCCAGCAGCCGCCTCGAGAAGGGGCCTGGTCAGCCCCAGCATTTT.

This clonotype was counted between two and nine times. The J gene is TRBJ2-5, the V gene TRBV24-1; 11 positions agree with TRBD1. The germline V gene encodes CDR1 KGHDR and CDR2 SFDVKD. CDR3 length equals 14 residues. Trimming took 4 bases from V and 9 from J; bases not matched to a gene: 6. The CDR3 spells CATSDRTGGEAQYF. The CDR3 nucleotides read TGTGCCACCAGTGACAGGACAGGGGGCGAGGCCCAGTACTTC.

The chain's CDR3 is CAWNYNQGLTEAFF. The CDR3 DNA follows: TGTGCCTGGAATTATAATCAGGGATTAACTGAAGCTTTCTTT. This sequence joins TRBV30 and TRBJ1-1, with TRBD1 as a possible D gene (5 bases). Trimming removed 4 bases from V and 5 bases from J, with 17 bases in between. Germline V gene data show CDR1 as GTSNPN and CDR2 as SVGIG (reference sequence). This CDR3 spans 14 amino acids. Variable domain in full (rest from reference TRBV30 and TRBJ1-1): SQTIHQWPATLVQPVGSPLSLECTVEGTSNPNLYWYRQAAGRGLQLLFYSVGIGQISSEVPQNLSASRPQDRQFILSSKKLLLSDSGFYLCAWNYNQGLTEAFFGQGTRLTVV.

There are many counts of this clonotype. The DNA of the CDR3 is TGTGCTTCGACTAGACGAACCGGGGAGCTGTTTTTT. Translation gives CASTRRTGELFF. V usage is TRBV6-2 or TRBV6-3 and J usage is TRBJ2-2; D perhaps matches TRBD2 (6 bases). CDR1 and CDR2 from the germline V gene are MNHEY and SVGEGT. The CDR3 has 12 amino acids.

J is TRBJ2-3 and V is TRBV9; 9 bases fit TRBD2. Per the germline V gene, CDR1 is SGDLS and CDR2 is YYNGEE. The CDR3 consists of 15 residues. V was pared by 1 base and J by 4 bases, with 4 bases of the junction left unmatched. Here the CDR3 reads CASSVRLAGSDTQYF. The CDR3, as DNA: TGTGCCAGCAGCGTACGTCTAGCGGGGTCAGATACGCAGTATTTT.

This clonotype was detected ten times or more. The V gene is TRBV2, the J gene TRBJ2-3; either TRBD1 or TRBD2 may supply D (5 bases each). Trimming cost V 6 bases and J 2 bases, with 12 bases left between them. There are 14 residues in the CDR3. Germline values: CDR1 SNHLY, CDR2 FYNNEI. The chain's CDR3 is CASSMGPDTDTQYF. The CDR3 DNA follows: TGTGCCAGCAGCATGGGACCAGACACAGATACGCAGTATTTT.

The chain has TRBV9 and TRBJ2-5, with D possibly called TRBD1 or TRBD2 (5 bases each). CDR3 length: 14 amino acids. Germline V lookup: CDR1 SGDLS, CDR2 YYNGEE. V lost 0 bases to trimming and J lost 4 bases, with 10 bases between them. The CDR3 coding sequence is TGTGCCAGCAGCGTAGGAGGGGAAGCAGAGACCCAGTACTTC. Amino acid sequence: CASSVGGEAETQYF.

The V gene is TRBV7-2, the J gene TRBJ2-3; TRBD1 aligns across 7 bases. Germline CDR1 SGHTA, CDR2 FQGNSA. CDR3 length equals 14 residues. The V segment lost 4 bases and the J segment 6 bases; nucleotides outside the gene matches: 7. CDR3 protein: CASSSPSRGDTQYF. The CDR3 region has the DNA TGTGCCAGCAGCTCACCCTCCAGGGGGGATACGCAGTATTTT.

This clonotype showed up just a few times. This chain connects TRBV30 to TRBJ2-3; D may be TRBD1 (6 bases). This CDR3 spans 16 amino acids. V was cut by 0 bases and J by 0 bases, with 13 bases left in between. Germline V gene lookup returns CDR1 GTSNPN and CDR2 SVGIG (reference sequence). In DNA form, the CDR3 reads TGTGCCTGGAGTGTGGGGGCCTTTACTAGCACAGATACGCAGTATTTT. Its protein is CAWSVGAFTSTDTQYF.

CDR3: CASSTGGQPQHF. DNA of the CDR3: TGTGCCAGCAGCACGGGCGGGCAGCCCCAGCATTTT. The V and J genes are TRBV7-9 and TRBJ1-5; D not resolved. V was clipped by 5 bases and J by 7 bases, with 9 bases between them. The CDR3 consists of 12 residues. CDR1 and CDR2 from the germline V gene are SEHNR and FQNEAQ (reference sequence).